This T cell receptor (beta chain) was documented in a study of CD8 T cells in ankylosing spondylitis. This clonotype was recorded at least ten times. Its antigen remains unidentified. J lost 2 bases, V lost 0 bases, and 3 bases had no gene match. The V gene's germline CDR1 is DFQATT and CDR2 SNEGSKA (reference sequence). The length of the CDR3 is 15 residues. Study-wide findings and caveats: Enrichment of disease-linked clones was reportedly significant in matched ankylosing spondylitis synovial fluid.

TCRdb re-analysed the 5' RACE reads in MiXCR, keeping a single row per CDR3 protein. The sample has about 240,000 distinct CDR3 sequences, less than 10% seen once; the top ten hold over 6.5%. V gene TRBV20-1 combines with J gene TRBJ1-3; TRBD1 agrees at 8 bases. The receptor was derived from a male donor with ankylosing spondylitis or in good health (not recorded which). The sample consisted of blood, either unsorted or a sorted T cell fraction (not recorded which). CDR3 sequence: CSARDQGAAGNTIYF. DNA of the CDR3: TGCAGTGCTAGAGACCAGGGGGCGGCTGGAAACACCATATATTTT.